Sequencing of this TCR beta chain was carried out in a study of blood T cell repertoires in COVID-19. Study information: The United States, Italy and Spain provided the acute and convalescent COVID-19 samples. T cells, B-cell-depleted T cells, or PBMCs supplied cDNA or gDNA.

Original handling: Reference gene primer amplification yielded estimated nucleated cell counts. Profiling relied on immunoSEQ multiplex PCR, and the TCRdb table lists in-frame clones only, not all of them. The DNA gave D and trimming, while V, J and clone size come from that table. The sample holds some 230,000 clones, 80% to 90% seen once. CDR1 and CDR2 from the germline V gene are MNHEY and SVGAGI. The CDR3 extends over 16 amino acids. V was cut by 0 bases and J by 7 bases, with 13 bases left in between. Input material: peripheral blood. This receptor was taken from a man aged 35-49 years with acute or convalescent COVID-19. The chain couples TRBV6-5 to TRBJ1-6; D unresolved. This CDR3 reads CASSYSSGSGNSPLHF. The DNA for the CDR3 is TGTGCCAGCAGTTACTCCTCCGGGTCGGGAAATTCACCCCTCCACTTT.